A selection of T cell receptor beta chains follows, all from one sample in a study of T cell responses to AZD1222 COVID-19 vaccine. The assay was immunoSEQ multiplex PCR, and TCRdb's table has in-frame clones only and misses some. The sample consists of under 200,000 clones, 85% to 95% of them appearing once. Here the sequenced sample was peripheral blood, taken 28 days after the second dose of the MenACWY control vaccine. Source of these receptors: an adult who received the MenACWY meningococcal vaccine as a control. CDR3s include the opening cysteine and the closing phenylalanine or tryptophan. Fields, in order: clone size, J gene, D gene, V gene, CDR3 DNA, CDR3 protein. The D gene is left open where the match is weak. Not every row has a clone size; where given, it reads once, few, many or a size class.

. TRBJ2-3 TRBD2 TRBV7-3 TGTGCCAGCAGCTTAGGGAGGGGTTCAGATACGCAGTATTTT CASSLGRGSDTQYF
. TRBJ1-3 . TRBV19 TGTGCCAGTAGACTACAGGTTATCCCTGGAAACACCATATATTTT CASRLQVIPGNTIYF
. TRBJ2-1 . TRBV9 TGTGCCAGCAGCGTAGTCAGCGGTCTCTACAATGAGCAGTTCTTC CASSVVSGLYNEQFF
. TRBJ1-2 . TRBV9 TGTGCCAGCAGCGTAGAGGGAGGCAGGGGAGGCTATGGCTACACCTTC CASSVEGGRGGYGYTF
. TRBJ2-7 . TRBV10-3 TGTGCCATCAGGGCTAGCGCCCTCTCCTACGAGCAGTACTTC CAIRASALSYEQYF
. TRBJ2-1 . TRBV30 TGTGCCTGGACTATCGGGAGTTCTACCTACAATGAGCAGTTCTTC CAWTIGSSTYNEQFF
. TRBJ1-3 . TRBV12-5 TGTGCTAGTGGCCGACAGGTGAACTCTGGAAACACCATATATTTT CASGRQVNSGNTIYF
. TRBJ2-2 TRBD2 TRBV5-5 TGTGCCAGCAGCTTGTTCCCAGGACTAGCGGGAGGTTATGCCGGGGAGCTGTTTTTT CASSLFPGLAGGYAGELFF
. TRBJ1-1 . TRBV27 TGTGCCAGCGCACCTATGGGGGGATTTCTAATGAACACTGAAGCTTTCTTT CASAPMGGFLMNTEAFF
. TRBJ2-5 . TRBV21-1 TGTGCCAGCAGCAAAGCTAGGACTAGCGCCACGAACGGGGAGACCCAGTACTTC CASSKARTSATNGETQYF
once TRBJ2-7 . TRBV10-3 TGTGCCATCAGTGCCCGGGGCGAGCAGTACTTC CAISARGEQYF
. TRBJ2-7 TRBD1 TRBV11-2 TGTGCCAGCAGCCCTCCCGGGACAGGGTTGGGCGAGCAGTACTTC CASSPPGTGLGEQYF
. TRBJ2-7 . TRBV6-5 TGTGCCAGCAGTACCCCCAGGTACGAGCAGTACTTC CASSTPRYEQYF
. TRBJ2-7 . TRBV27 TGTGCCAGCAGTAGACATTTAACCTACGAGCAGTACTTC CASSRHLTYEQYF
. TRBJ2-1 TRBD2 TRBV5-1 TGCGCCAGCAGCTTGACTACGGGACTAGCGGGAGTTGTAAATGAGCAGTTCTTC CASSLTTGLAGVVNEQFF
. TRBJ2-7 . TRBV10-3 TGTGCAGTCAGCCGAGACGCAGCCTACGAGCAGTACTTC CAVSRDAAYEQYF
. TRBJ1-6 . TRBV7-7 TGTGCTAGCAGCTTATCCGGACACGAGAATTCACCCCTCCACTTT CASSLSGHENSPLHF
. TRBJ2-5 . TRBV6-2/TRBV6-3 TGTGCCAGCAGTTACCTGAGGGAGACCCAGTACTTC CASSYLRETQYF
once TRBJ2-1 . TRBV6-5 TGTGCCAGCACCGCATGGCGGGACTCCTACAATGAGCAGTTCTTC CASTAWRDSYNEQFF
. TRBJ2-1 TRBD2 TRBV5-1 TGCGCCAGCAGCTTGGAGGGGACTAGCGGGAGACCGGGCTCCTACAATGAGCAGTTCTTC CASSLEGTSGRPGSYNEQFF
. TRBJ2-7 . TRBV5-1 TGCGCCAGCACCCCTACCGGGACCTTCGACCCCTCCTACGAGCAGTACTTC CASTPTGTFDPSYEQYF
once TRBJ2-1 . TRBV30 TGTGCCTGGAGTGTGAGACCGGTTTACAATGAGCAGTTCTTC CAWSVRPVYNEQFF
. TRBJ1-3 . TRBV7-8 TGTGCCAGCAGCTTACCCTTGTGGAGCTCTGGAAACACCATATATTTT CASSLPLWSSGNTIYF
. TRBJ2-7 TRBD2 TRBV29-1 TGCAGCGTCCACGGACTAGCGGGAGGGCTATACGAGCAGTACTTC CSVHGLAGGLYEQYF
. TRBJ1-2 . TRBV19 TGTGCCAGTAGTATAGAGGAGGGACGGCCCTACACCTTC CASSIEEGRPYTF
. TRBJ2-3 . TRBV10-3 TGTGCCATCAGTGAGACCAGGGGTACTTCTAGCACAGATACGCAGTATTTT CAISETRGTSSTDTQYF
. TRBJ1-2 . TRBV11-2 TGTGCCAGCAGCTCAAAAACAGGAGGAGGCTACACCTTC CASSSKTGGGYTF
few TRBJ2-7 TRBD2 TRBV6-5 TGTGCCAGCAGTACCTCGCTACTAGCGGGGTACGAGCAGTACTTC CASSTSLLAGYEQYF
. TRBJ1-5 TRBD1 TRBV10-3 TGTGCCATCAGGGGGACAGGGAATCAGCCCCAGCATTTT CAIRGTGNQPQHF
. TRBJ2-7 . TRBV7-9 TGTGCCAGCAGCTTAAGGTCTGGGCCCTACAAGCAGTACTTC CASSLRSGPYKQYF
. TRBJ2-2 . TRBV10-2 TGCGCCAGCAGTGAGGTCGCCGGGGAGCTGTTTTTT CASSEVAGELFF
few TRBJ2-2 TRBD2 TRBV2 TGTGCCAGCATCCCACCACTAGCGCGGGTCTCCGGGGAGCTGTTTTTT CASIPPLARVSGELFF
. TRBJ1-1 . TRBV11-3 TGTGCCAGCAGCTCTGGACAGATGAACACTGAAGCTTTCTTT CASSSGQMNTEAFF
once TRBJ1-5 . TRBV6-5 TGTGCCAGCAGTTACTCGGGCGCCCAGCCCCAGCATTTT CASSYSGAQPQHF
. TRBJ2-5 . TRBV2 TGTGCCAGCAGTGTTCCGGGCAGGGTAAGGCAAGAGACCCAGTACTTC CASSVPGRVRQETQYF
. TRBJ2-7 TRBD1 TRBV27 TGTGCCAGCAGCCTCCGGGACAGTGATCCCTACGAGCAGTACTTC CASSLRDSDPYEQYF
. TRBJ1-4 . TRBV2 TGTGCCAGCAGCTTAGGGGTGGAAGAAAAACTGTTTTTT CASSLGVEEKLFF
. TRBJ1-4 . TRBV7-8 TGTGCCAGCAGCTTTCTCCAAGGGGAAAAACTGTTTTTT CASSFLQGEKLFF
. TRBJ2-2 . TRBV6-5 TGTGCCAGCAGTTACTCTGTGCAGAACACCGGGGAGCTGTTTTTT CASSYSVQNTGELFF
. TRBJ1-1 TRBD1 TRBV7-8 TGTGCCAGCAGCTTAGCCGGGACAGGGATAGTAATGAACACTGAAGCTTTCTTT CASSLAGTGIVMNTEAFF
. TRBJ2-7 . TRBV29-1 TGCAGCGTTGAGAGGGGCTACGAGCAGTACTTC CSVERGYEQYF
. TRBJ2-2 TRBD2 TRBV7-3 TGTGCCAGCAGCTTAAGGGGAAGGGGTAGCGGGGCACCCGGGGAGCTGTTTTTT CASSLRGRGSGAPGELFF
. TRBJ2-5 TRBD1 TRBV28 TGTGCCAGCACCAACCGGGACAGGAAAGAGACCCAGTACTTC CASTNRDRKETQYF
once TRBJ2-7 . TRBV7-9 TGTGCCAGCAGCTGGAAGGCAGAGGGCGAGCAGTACTTC CASSWKAEGEQYF
. TRBJ1-2 . TRBV7-2 TGTGCCAGCACAACCGCGGCCGTTGGCTACACCTTC CASTTAAVGYTF
. TRBJ2-7 . TRBV3-1/TRBV3-2 TGTGCCAGCAGCCCACTCGAGGGCTACGAGCAGTACTTC CASSPLEGYEQYF
. TRBJ2-7 . TRBV9 TGTGCCAGCAGCGTAGGGCCGGACCGCGACTACGAGCAGTACTTC CASSVGPDRDYEQYF
. TRBJ2-3 . TRBV5-6 TGTGCCAGCAGCTTATTCCTCTTCGAGGATACGCAGTATTTT CASSLFLFEDTQYF
. TRBJ2-3 TRBD2 TRBV7-2 TGTGCCAGCAGCTCGGGACTAGCGGGCGGCACAGATACGCAGTATTTT CASSSGLAGGTDTQYF
. TRBJ2-2 . TRBV6-1 TGTGCCAGCAGTGAAATTTGGAGGGGGCGCCCCAGCGGGGAGCTGTTTTTT CASSEIWRGRPSGELFF
. TRBJ2-3 . TRBV10-3 TGTGCCATCAGCGAGGGTATCAGGGATACGCAGTATTTT CAISEGIRDTQYF
. TRBJ2-3 TRBD1 TRBV7-9 TGTGCCAGCAGCCCCACCGCCGGGACAGGGATAACAGATACGCAGTATTTT CASSPTAGTGITDTQYF
. TRBJ1-2 TRBD1 TRBV5-1 TGCGCCAGCAGCCTAGGACAGGGAATTGGCTACACCTTC CASSLGQGIGYTF
. TRBJ2-7 TRBD1 TRBV7-3 TGTGCCAGCAGCCGAGGACAGGGAAGGGAGCAGTACTTC CASSRGQGREQYF